These 14 T cell receptor beta chains were sequenced from one sample in a study of T cell responses to AZD1222 COVID-19 vaccine. Measured with immunoSEQ multiplex PCR; TCRdb has only the in-frame clones, and not every one. Among 100,000 to 150,000 clones, around 85% were seen once, and the ten largest hold roughly 6.2%. Sample: peripheral blood, taken on day 0 of AZD1222 vaccination. These receptors all come from an adult in good health.

As for this clone: The identical CDR3 is also encoded by other nucleotide sequences in the sample. V is TRBV2 and J is TRBJ1-1; unclear D gene. The ends were cut back, 6 bases at V and 11 bases at J, with 10 bases in the middle. Germline CDR1 and CDR2: SNHLY and FYNNEI. The CDR3 runs 10 residues. CDR3 DNA sequence: TGTGCCAGCAGCCTAGGAGAGGCTTTCTTT. Protein: CASSLGEAFF.

The J gene is TRBJ1-1, the V gene TRBV7-2; D call uncertain. V gave up 4 bases and J gave up 0 bases, with 6 bases separating them. The germline gives CDR1 SGHTA, CDR2 FQGNSA. The CDR3 spans 13 residues. CDR3 sequence reads: CASSSAVNTEAFF. CDR3 bases: TGTGCCAGCAGCTCGGCGGTGAACACTGAAGCTTTCTTT.

The chain recombines TRBV6-4 with TRBJ2-3, with D perhaps TRBD2 (6 bases). The germline V and J ends were trimmed by 0 bases and 3 bases, with 13 bases remaining between them. CDR1 and CDR2 (germline): MRHNA, SNTAGT. CDR3 size: 16 residues. CDR3 DNA sequence: TGTGCCAGCAGTGACTCGGGCGGGGTTGGTACAGATACGCAGTATTTT. Amino acids: CASSDSGGVGTDTQYF.

The chain joins TRBV9 to TRBJ2-7; D is ambiguous. V was cut by 3 bases and J by 3 bases, with 7 bases left in between. Per germline, CDR1 SGDLS and CDR2 YYNGEE. The CDR3 extends over 12 amino acids. The CDR3 region is CASSGDYYEQYF. In DNA form, the CDR3 reads TGTGCCAGCAGCGGAGATTACTACGAGCAGTACTTC.

This clone occurred many times. The chain has TRBV27 and TRBJ2-7; D not resolved. Trimming removed 3 bases from V and 4 bases from J, with 13 bases in between. Germline lookup yields CDR1 MNHEY and CDR2 SMNVEV (reference sequence). This CDR3 has 14 amino acids. The CDR3 here is CASSFHQTGYEQYF. In DNA form, the CDR3 reads TGTGCCAGCAGTTTCCATCAAACTGGGTACGAGCAGTACTTC.

This clone was seen more than once but under ten times. The chain couples TRBV9 to TRBJ1-6, with 7 positions matching TRBD1. The germline CDR1 and CDR2 sequences are SGDLS and YYNGEE. The V and J ends lost 3 bases and 10 bases, in that order; junction bases with no gene match: 10. This CDR3 contains 15 residues. DNA of the CDR3: TGTGCCAGCAGCGCACAACAGGGGAGTAAGTCACCCCTCCACTTT. This sequence encodes CASSAQQGSKSPLHF.

The V gene is TRBV29-1, the J gene TRBJ1-2; D ambiguous. Trimming removed 8 bases at V and 8 bases at J, with 15 bases between. The CDR3 contains 11 residues. The germline V gene encodes CDR1 SQVTM and CDR2 ANQGSEA. The CDR3 sequence: CSMGDGSGYTF. CDR3 bases: TGCAGCATGGGAGACGGAAGCGGCTACACCTTC.

The J gene is TRBJ2-7, the V gene TRBV7-9, with 12 bases lining up with TRBD2. V was pared by 5 bases and J by 2 bases, with 1 base of the junction left unmatched. Germline V CDR1 and CDR2: SEHNR, FQNEAQ (reference sequence). CDR3 length: 14 amino acids. CDR3 bases: TGTGCCAGCAGCACTAGCGGGGGGCCCTACGAGCAGTACTTC. Protein: CASSTSGGPYEQYF.

This clone was seen just once. The chain combines TRBV19 with TRBJ2-3; no definite D call. The germline CDR1 and CDR2 sequences are LNHDA and SQIVND (reference sequence). There are 13 residues in the CDR3. Between the trimmed V and J ends, which lost 2 bases and 6 bases, there was a span of 9 bases. The CDR3 reads CASSISRADTQYF. The CDR3 bases are TGTGCCAGTAGTATATCACGGGCTGATACGCAGTATTTT.

CDR3 amino acids: CASRTQGRYTEAFF. Here the CDR3 DNA reads TGTGCCAGCAGAACACAGGGAAGATACACTGAAGCTTTCTTT. The chain combines TRBV3-1 (or the pseudogene TRBV3-2) with TRBJ1-1, with D perhaps TRBD1 (6 bases). This CDR3 region has 14 residues. Germline CDR1 LGHDT, CDR2 YNNKEL (reference sequence). Trimming removed 6 bases from V and 3 bases from J, with 14 bases in between.

This chain links TRBV7-9 with TRBJ2-7; no definite D call. Between the trimmed V and J ends, which lost 5 bases and 2 bases, there was a span of 10 bases. In germline, CDR1 is SEHNR, CDR2 FQNEAQ (reference sequence). The CDR3 covers 13 residues. CDR3 coding DNA: TGTGCCAGCAGCCCTCTTACTACCTACGAGCAGTACTTC. It encodes CASSPLTTYEQYF.

This chain links TRBV7-2 with TRBJ2-1; D not resolved. Germline V lookup: CDR1 SGHTA, CDR2 FQGNSA. The ends were cut back, 2 bases at V and 2 bases at J, with 4 bases in the middle. CDR3 length: 13 amino acids. For the CDR3, the DNA is TGTGCCAGCAGCTTACCGCCCTACAATGAGCAGTTCTTC. Translating it yields CASSLPPYNEQFF.

This clone was recorded only once. The chain employs TRBV23-1 and TRBJ1-5, with TRBD1 matching over 9 bases. TRBV23-1 is an open reading frame, and its role is uncertain. V was clipped by 8 bases and J by 5 bases; unmatched bases: 4. The CDR3 runs to 13 residues. The CDR3 reads CASRRDRDQPQHF. The CDR3 DNA follows: TGCGCCAGCCGCCGGGACAGGGATCAGCCCCAGCATTTT.

This rearrangement joins TRBV14 to TRBJ1-6; D call uncertain. There are 14 residues in the CDR3. V lost 1 base, J lost 7 bases, and 8 bases lay in between. Germline V gene data show CDR1 as SGHDN and CDR2 as FVKESK. The CDR3 spells CASSQVWENSPLHF. In nucleotides, the CDR3 is TGTGCCAGCAGCCAAGTATGGGAGAATTCACCCCTCCACTTT.